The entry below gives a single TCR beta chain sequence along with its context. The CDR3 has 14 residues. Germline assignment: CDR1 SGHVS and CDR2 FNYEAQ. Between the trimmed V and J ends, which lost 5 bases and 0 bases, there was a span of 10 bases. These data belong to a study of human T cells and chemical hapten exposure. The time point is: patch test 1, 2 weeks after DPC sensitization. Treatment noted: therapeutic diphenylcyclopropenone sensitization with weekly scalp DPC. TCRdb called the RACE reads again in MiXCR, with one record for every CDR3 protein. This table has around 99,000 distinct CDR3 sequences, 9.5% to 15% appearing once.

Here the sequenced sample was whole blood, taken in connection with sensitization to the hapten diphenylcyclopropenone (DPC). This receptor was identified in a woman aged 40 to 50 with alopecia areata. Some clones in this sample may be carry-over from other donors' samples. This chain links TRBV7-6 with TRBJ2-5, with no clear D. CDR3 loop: CASSRSIYQETQYF. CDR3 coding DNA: TGTGCCAGCAGCCGTTCCATATACCAAGAGACCCAGTACTTC. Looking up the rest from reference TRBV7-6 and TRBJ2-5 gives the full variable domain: GAGVSQSPRYKVTKRGQDVALRCDPISGHVSLYWYRQALGQGPEFLTYFNYEAQQDKSGLPNDRFSAERPEGSISTLTIQRTEQRDSAMYRCASSRSIYQETQYFGPGTRLLVL.